This TCR beta chain was sequenced for a study of cytomegalovirus exposure and HLA in healthy donors. Notes on the study in general: In vitro checks showed that a few CMV-associated chains really do target CMV antigens. The later analysis indicated that the majority of CMV-associated TCR beta chains appeared HLA-restricted.

With 60 Vbeta and 13 Jbeta primers, the PCR was carried out. Produced via immunoSEQ multiplex PCR; TCRdb's table is partial and in-frame only. This sample yields under 130,000 clones, of which approximately 80% are seen a single time; roughly 6% belongs to the top ten. This clone was recorded a few times. Its antigen is not identified. The V gene's germline CDR1 is MNHNS and CDR2 SASEGT. V dropped 2 bases and J dropped 6; count of bases not matched to a gene: 3. The CDR3 has 13 amino acids. The chain joins TRBV6-1 to TRBJ1-2; 7 nucleotides agree with TRBD1. The sequencing input was PBMCs. This clonotype originated in a male donor in good health and CMV-seronegative. The CDR3 DNA reads TGTGCCAGCAGTGAAACAGGGGAGGATGGCTACACCTTC. Translated, it gives CASSETGEDGYTF.